These 20 T cell receptor beta chains originate from one sample sequenced in a study of OX40 agonist ivuxolimab in advanced cancers. Only in-frame clones appear in the TCRdb table, and some are missing; sequencing was by immunoSEQ multiplex PCR. The data contain approximately 74,000 clones, about 93% of them singletons. The sample was CD4+ or CD8+ T cells sorted from blood, taken in a trial of the OX40 agonist ivuxolimab. The receptors stem from an adult with an advanced solid tumor such as melanoma, head and neck, liver or kidney cancer.

V usage is TRBV29-1 and J usage is TRBJ1-2, with D tentatively TRBD1 (6 bases). The V end lost 6 bases, the J end lost 8 bases, and 10 bases lay between the germline ends. This CDR3 comprises 10 residues. Looked up from germline, CDR1 is SQVTM and CDR2 is ANQGSEA. The CDR3 loop is CSVWDTGYTF. CDR3 coding DNA: TGCAGCGTGTGGGACACGGGCTACACCTTC.

The V gene is TRBV7-2, the J gene TRBJ2-1; TRBD2 matches 9 bases. CDR1 and CDR2 from the germline V gene are SGHTA and FQGNSA. The CDR3 runs to 15 residues. V was pared by 8 bases and J by 0 bases, with 5 bases of the junction left unmatched. CDR3 amino acids: CASGGRDSSYNEQFF. CDR3 coding DNA: TGTGCCAGCGGCGGGAGGGATTCCTCCTACAATGAGCAGTTCTTC.

The chain joins TRBV19 to TRBJ2-3, with 8 bases lining up with TRBD1. Germline loops: CDR1 LNHDA, CDR2 SQIVND (reference sequence). The trim removed 5 bases at V and 7 bases at J, leaving 8 bases unmatched. There are 14 residues in the CDR3. Written as DNA, the CDR3 is TGTGCCAGTAGTCCGGACAGGGCGCCGAATACGCAGTATTTT. Its protein product is CASSPDRAPNTQYF.

DNA of the CDR3: TGTGCCAGCAGCTTAGTAGGGACTAGCGGTAGCAGGGAGCAGTTCTTC. Translated, it gives CASSLVGTSGSREQFF. This sequence joins TRBV7-2 and TRBJ2-1; TRBD2 matches at 11 bases. Trimming took 1 base from V and 10 from J; bases not matched to a gene: 9. CDR1 and CDR2 from the germline V gene are SGHTA and FQGNSA. The CDR3 is made up of 16 amino acids.

The rearrangement uses TRBV29-1 and TRBJ2-1, with D hard to call. The CDR3 is 12 amino acids. Germline V gives CDR1 SQVTM, CDR2 ANQGSEA. V lost 5 bases and J lost 0, with 5 bases in between. In DNA, the CDR3 is TGCAGCGTTTTTAGCTCCTACAATGAGCAGTTCTTC. This sequence encodes CSVFSSYNEQFF.

The rearrangement joins TRBV5-1 to TRBJ2-2; 8 nucleotides line up with TRBD2. The V gene end was trimmed by 2 bases and the J gene end by 5 bases; junction bases not matched to a gene: 8. Germline values: CDR1 SGHRS, CDR2 YFSETQ. The CDR3 contains 16 residues. This chain's CDR3 is CASSFGSGSSTGELFF. CDR3 bases: TGCGCCAGCAGCTTTGGGAGCGGGAGTAGTACCGGGGAGCTGTTTTTT.

This chain links TRBV6-6 with TRBJ2-1; no firm D call. V lost 7 bases and J lost 7, with 17 bases in between. Per the germline V gene, CDR1 is MNHNY and CDR2 is SVGAGI (reference sequence). The length of the CDR3 is 14 residues. This CDR3 reads CASTTLLFGNEQFF. For the CDR3, the DNA is TGTGCCAGCACTACACTACTGTTTGGAAATGAGCAGTTCTTC.

The chain couples TRBV27 to TRBJ2-7, with D unclear. Germline CDR1 reads MNHEY; CDR2 reads SMNVEV (reference sequence). V was clipped by 5 bases and J by 3 bases, with 14 bases between them. The CDR3 has 14 residues. The CDR3 spells CASSQQLLGYEQYF. The CDR3 DNA follows: TGTGCCAGCAGTCAGCAACTCCTCGGCTACGAGCAGTACTTC.

This chain links TRBV20-1 with TRBJ2-1; D gene ambiguous. Germline CDR1 is DFQATT and CDR2 is SNEGSKA (reference sequence). Trimming stripped 6 bases from V and 4 bases from J, with 7 bases between. The CDR3 totals 11 residues. CDR3 sequence: CSAGPYNEQFF. The CDR3 DNA reads TGCAGTGCCGGACCTTACAATGAGCAGTTCTTC.

The chain links TRBV19 to TRBJ1-2; D is uncertain. CDR3 length: 14 residues. The V gene's germline CDR1 is LNHDA and CDR2 SQIVND (reference sequence). V was cut by 6 bases and J by 10 bases, with 21 bases left in between. The CDR3 nucleotides are TGTGCCAGTAGCCTTCCCAGCCTGTCTGATGACTACACCTTC. As protein: CASSLPSLSDDYTF.

The chain uses TRBV6-1 and TRBJ2-7; D may match TRBD1 or TRBD2 (5 bases each). V gave up 8 bases and J gave up 6 bases, with 17 bases separating them. CDR3 size: 13 residues. Germline CDR1 and CDR2: MNHNS and SASEGT. The CDR3 DNA follows: TGTGCCAGCCTAAGGGGAGCCCTCAGCGAGCAGTACTTC. It codes for CASLRGALSEQYF.

V usage is TRBV28 and J usage is TRBJ1-3, with 9 positions matching TRBD1. Trimming cost V 9 bases and J 1 base; bases outside gene matches: 16. Germline lookup yields CDR1 MDHEN and CDR2 SYDVKM. The CDR3 spans 18 residues. CDR3 region: CASYPQDRGISSGNTIYF. The CDR3 DNA sequence: TGTGCCAGTTACCCTCAGGACAGGGGAATTAGTTCTGGAAACACCATATATTTT.

The V and J genes are TRBV19 and TRBJ1-5, with TRBD1 as a possible D gene (6 bases). Trimming took off 7 bases at V and 3 bases at J, with 16 bases between the two ends. Germline lookup yields CDR1 LNHDA and CDR2 SQIVND (reference sequence). The CDR3 is made up of 15 amino acids. CDR3: CASTPRGADNQPQHF. For the CDR3, the DNA is TGTGCCAGTACCCCCCGGGGGGCGGACAATCAGCCCCAGCATTTT.

This clone was counted once. This chain joins TRBV7-2 and TRBJ2-5; tentatively, D is TRBD2 (6 bases). V gave up 4 bases and J gave up 5 bases, with 14 bases separating them. The CDR3 totals 14 residues. Looked up from germline, CDR1 is SGHTA and CDR2 is FQGNSA. Here the CDR3 DNA reads TGTGCCAGCAGCTCTAGACTAGATCGGGAGACCCAGTACTTC. Translating gives CASSSRLDRETQYF.

The CDR3 loop is CASSLLGLAREQYF. The CDR3 nucleotides read TGTGCCAGCAGCTTGCTGGGACTAGCTAGGGAGCAGTACTTC. This chain joins TRBV5-5 and TRBJ2-7, with 9 bases matching TRBD2. The germline V gene has CDR1 SGHKS and CDR2 YYEKEE (reference sequence). The CDR3 is 14 amino acids. The J segment lost 7 bases and the V segment lost 1 base, leaving 6 bases of the junction unmatched.

This clone was counted a single time. Mismatch with germline at one junction end may stem from a read error. V is TRBV7-9 and J is TRBJ2-7, with 11 nucleotides matching TRBD2. The CDR3 length is 15 residues. CDR1 and CDR2 from the germline V gene are SEHNR and FQNEAQ (reference sequence). CDR3 residues: CASSVAGGPYYEQYF. CDR3 bases: TGTGCCAGCAGCGTAGCGGGAGGGCCTTACTACGAGCAGTACTTC.

The chain has TRBV19 and TRBJ2-2; D gene uncertain. The CDR3 is made up of 14 amino acids. The germline V gene encodes CDR1 LNHDA and CDR2 SQIVND (reference sequence). Deletions cut 10 bases from V and 1 base from J, with 13 bases between. The CDR3 loop reads CATRESLNTGELFF. CDR3 nucleotide sequence: TGTGCCACCCGAGAGTCCTTGAACACCGGGGAGCTGTTTTTT.

The V call is TRBV5-6, the J call TRBJ2-2; D unresolved. The ends were cut back, 2 bases at V and 5 bases at J, with 7 bases in the middle. Germline loops: CDR1 SGHDT, CDR2 YYEEEE. This CDR3 is 13 amino acids long. CDR3 coding DNA: TGTGCCAGCAGCTTTGTCAGTACCGGGGAGCTGTTTTTT. This gives the protein CASSFVSTGELFF.

The rearrangement links TRBV18 to TRBJ1-2; no clear D gene. The V end lost 0 bases, the J end lost 12 bases, and 20 bases lay between the germline ends. The CDR3 runs 15 residues. Germline assignment: CDR1 KGHSH and CDR2 LQKENI. The CDR3 region has the DNA TGTGCCAGCTCACCACCGTTGGAGGGAACTTACCCCCACACCTTC. Its translation is CASSPPLEGTYPHTF.

This chain connects TRBV6-4 to TRBJ2-3; 9 bases are shared with TRBD2. The junction had 4 bases not matched to a gene; V was cut back by 5 bases and J by 1 base. The CDR3 totals 15 residues. Per germline, CDR1 MRHNA and CDR2 SNTAGT. The CDR3 protein is CASSTQRGGTDTQYF. CDR3 coding DNA: TGTGCCAGCAGTACTCAGCGGGGGGGCACAGATACGCAGTATTTT.